This passage covers 27 T cell receptor beta chains from one sample sequenced in a study of Graves' ophthalmopathy and Graves' hyperthyroidism. Amplified TCR beta CDR3 regions were obtained using RNA transcripts as template. Scientists carried out first-round RT-PCR using HTBI primers and then a second-round multiplex PCR. Each CDR3 protein is one row after TCRdb ran MiXCR on the multiplex PCR reads. The sample holds 350,000 or so distinct CDR3 sequences, roughly 16% seen once. Sequenced: peripheral blood. The source of these receptors is an adult man with Graves' ophthalmopathy.

This chain links TRBV5-1 with TRBJ1-2; D gene ambiguous. This CDR3 is built from 14 residues. Looked up from germline, CDR1 is SGHRS and CDR2 is YFSETQ. Deletions cut 0 bases from V and 8 bases from J, with 14 bases between. The CDR3 DNA reads as TGCGCCAGCAGCTTGGATCCTTGGGTTGAGGGCTACACCTTC. This codes for CASSLDPWVEGYTF.

The table lists this clonotype with many counts. The chain combines TRBV6-5 with TRBJ1-1, with 9 positions matching TRBD1. Germline CDR1 reads MNHEY; CDR2 reads SVGAGI. The CDR3 has 15 amino acids. After removal of 2 bases from V and 4 bases from J, the junction contained 5 bases not matched to a gene. CDR3 in amino acids: CASSYDGDRVTEAFF. As DNA, the CDR3 is TGTGCCAGCAGTTACGACGGGGACAGGGTCACTGAAGCTTTCTTT.

The sample holds many counts of this clonotype. This chain joins TRBV24-1 and TRBJ1-1; the match to TRBD1 covers 9 bases. Germline V lookup: CDR1 KGHDR, CDR2 SFDVKD. The CDR3 loop spans 15 amino acids. Germline trimming cut 4 bases from V and 4 bases from J; bases unmatched to any gene: 6. CDR3 sequence reads: CATSEGTGYATEAFF. The CDR3 DNA sequence: TGTGCCACCAGTGAGGGGACAGGGTACGCCACTGAAGCTTTCTTT.

This clonotype has a handful of counts. The gene calls are TRBV9 and TRBJ2-7; D call uncertain. Germline V gene sequence: CDR1 SGDLS, CDR2 YYNGEE. CDR3 size: 14 residues. V lost 0 bases and J lost 0, with 7 bases in between. The CDR3 region is CASSVDHASYEQYF. The CDR3 DNA reads as TGTGCCAGCAGCGTAGATCACGCCTCCTACGAGCAGTACTTC.

This clonotype was seen at least ten times. V usage is TRBV20-1 and J usage is TRBJ2-7, with a weak D call TRBD1 (6 bases). Germline CDR1 reads DFQATT; CDR2 reads SNEGSKA (reference sequence). Trimming removed 2 bases at V and 7 bases at J, with 12 bases between. CDR3 length: 12 amino acids. CDR3: CSARHRVGEQYF. CDR3 DNA sequence: TGCAGTGCTAGACACAGGGTGGGGGAGCAGTACTTC.

This clonotype showed up many times. The chain uses TRBV11-2 and TRBJ2-7; TRBD2 agrees at 13 bases. Germline CDR1 SGHAT, CDR2 FQNNGV. The CDR3 sequence is 16 residues long. After removal of 4 bases from V and 2 bases from J, the junction contained 5 bases not matched to a gene. CDR3 region: CASSSLTSGGPYEQYF. The CDR3 DNA sequence: TGTGCCAGCAGCTCCCTGACTAGCGGGGGGCCCTACGAGCAGTACTTC.

Ten or more counts support this clonotype. Here the CDR3 reads CASSFNRGAEAFF. In nucleotides, the CDR3 is TGTGCCAGCAGCTTTAACAGGGGAGCTGAAGCTTTCTTT. The rearrangement joins TRBV7-2 to TRBJ1-1, with 7 bases identical to TRBD1. CDR1 and CDR2 (germline): SGHTA, FQGNSA. V lost 3 bases to trimming and J lost 6 bases; unmatched junction nucleotides: 4. This CDR3 spans 13 amino acids.

This clonotype was detected only a few times. The V call is TRBV4-1, the J call TRBJ1-2; D uncertain. V lost 3 bases and J 2 bases, leaving 13 bases between the germline ends. The CDR3 is 15 amino acids. From germline, CDR1 is MGHRA and CDR2 YSYEKL. CDR3 coding DNA: TGCGCCAGCAGCCAGGTCCCTGCAGAGAACTATGGCTACACCTTC. Protein sequence: CASSQVPAENYGYTF.

This clonotype was observed many times. The CDR3 nucleotides are TGCAGCGTTTATGGAGGGGACAGGGGCTCGGGAGCTTTCTTT. This translates into CSVYGGDRGSGAFF. The V call is TRBV29-1, the J call TRBJ1-1, with 10 bases matching TRBD1. This CDR3 comprises 14 residues. Germline V gives CDR1 SQVTM, CDR2 ANQGSEA. V was pared by 5 bases and J by 10 bases, with 13 bases of the junction left unmatched.

The chain carries TRBV11-2 and TRBJ2-2, with D tentatively TRBD1 (6 bases). Germline V gene data show CDR1 as SGHAT and CDR2 as FQNNGV. V lost 3 bases to trimming and J lost 4 bases, with 12 bases between them. The CDR3 sequence is 15 residues long. Here the CDR3 DNA reads TGTGCCAGCAGCTTGGACAGCTATCCCACCGGGGAGCTGTTTTTT. Its translation is CASSLDSYPTGELFF.

This clonotype was recorded at least ten times. The chain uses TRBV6-5 and TRBJ2-7, with TRBD1 identical over 9 bases. CDR1 MNHEY and CDR2 SVGAGI come from the germline V gene. The ends lost 6 bases at V and 4 bases at J; junction bases unmatched: 10. The CDR3 length is 15 residues. The CDR3 DNA reads TGTGCCAGCAGCACGGATCGACAGGGGGGGTACGAGCAGTACTTC. This translates into CASSTDRQGGYEQYF.

This clonotype occurred many times. This chain connects TRBV5-4 to TRBJ1-2, with a possible D match to TRBD1 (5 bases). CDR3 length: 13 residues. V was clipped by 4 bases and J by 5 bases, with 12 bases between them. The germline CDR1 and CDR2 sequences are SGHNT and YYREEE (reference sequence). CDR3 DNA: TGTGCCAGCAGCATTGGGACGGAATATGGCTACACCTTC. As protein: CASSIGTEYGYTF.

The sample holds many counts of this clonotype. The chain links TRBV7-6 to TRBJ2-7; D might be TRBD2 (5 bases). Trimming cost V 7 bases and J 1 base, with 11 bases left between them. CDR3 length: 13 residues. Germline V CDR1 and CDR2: SGHVS, FNYEAQ. This CDR3 reads CASTPGSSYEQYF. The DNA for the CDR3 is TGTGCCAGCACCCCGGGATCTTCCTACGAGCAGTACTTC.

This clonotype was picked up many times. V gene TRBV15 combines with J gene TRBJ2-7, with 10 positions matching TRBD1. With 1 base clipped from V and 6 bases from J, the junction kept 6 bases outside the gene matches. The CDR3 extends over 15 amino acids. From germline, CDR1 is LNHNV and CDR2 YYDKDF (reference sequence). CDR3 loop: CATSRADRGLIEQYF. In nucleotides, the CDR3 is TGTGCCACCAGCAGAGCAGACAGGGGGCTAATCGAGCAGTACTTC.

In its sample, this clonotype was seen many times. The chain links TRBV30 to TRBJ2-7; D possibly corresponds to TRBD1 (6 bases). Per germline, CDR1 GTSNPN and CDR2 SVGIG (reference sequence). V lost 3 bases and J lost 3, with 9 bases in between. This CDR3 is built from 12 residues. Written as DNA, the CDR3 is TGTGCCTGGAGCCAACAGGGCTACGAGCAGTACTTC. The encoded protein is CAWSQQGYEQYF.

This clonotype has ten or more counts. The rearrangement uses TRBV13 and TRBJ2-5; D not resolved. The CDR3 totals 13 residues. The germline V gene encodes CDR1 PRHDT and CDR2 FYEKMQ (reference sequence). V lost 3 bases and J 7 bases, leaving 12 bases between the germline ends. The chain's CDR3 is CASSFGPTRTQYF. The CDR3 region has the DNA TGTGCCAGCAGCTTTGGGCCGACTCGGACCCAGTACTTC.

This clonotype was seen a few times. This chain joins TRBV6-2 or TRBV6-3 and TRBJ2-5; 9 bases are a match to TRBD2. CDR3 size: 17 residues. CDR1 MNHEY and CDR2 SVGEGT come from the germline V gene. The junction had 5 bases not matched to a gene; V was cut back by 0 bases and J by 0 bases. The CDR3 DNA reads TGTGCCAGCAGTTACTCGAATCTAGCGGGATACCAAGAGACCCAGTACTTC. Protein: CASSYSNLAGYQETQYF.

This clonotype was detected many times. The chain combines TRBV5-1 with TRBJ2-2, with D hard to call. This CDR3 is 14 amino acids long. The germline V gene encodes CDR1 SGHRS and CDR2 YFSETQ. Trimming removed 3 bases at V and 4 bases at J, with 10 bases between. The CDR3 reads CASSYIGSTGELFF. CDR3 nucleotides: TGCGCCAGCAGCTATATAGGTTCCACCGGGGAGCTGTTTTTT.

This clonotype has at least ten counts. The genes are TRBV7-9 and TRBJ1-2, with TRBD1 as a possible D gene (5 bases). Germline V gives CDR1 SEHNR, CDR2 FQNEAQ (reference sequence). The ends were cut back, 8 bases at V and 4 bases at J, with 17 bases in the middle. CDR3 length equals 14 residues. The CDR3 reads CASGYPMTVYGYTF. In nucleotides, the CDR3 is TGTGCCAGCGGATACCCAATGACAGTCTATGGCTACACCTTC. Full variable domain (missing parts from reference TRBV7-9 and TRBJ1-2): DTGVSQNPRHKITKRGQNVTFRCDPISEHNRLYWYRQTLGQGPEFLTYFQNEAQLEKSRLLSDRFSAERPKGSFSTLEIQRTEQGDSAMYLCASGYPMTVYGYTFGSGTRLTVV.

Ten or more counts support this clonotype. This chain connects TRBV28 to TRBJ1-2, with no clear D. The V and J ends lost 5 bases and 5 bases respectively, with 12 bases between them. The germline V gene encodes CDR1 MDHEN and CDR2 SYDVKM. This CDR3 is built from 13 residues. CDR3 sequence (DNA): TGTGCCAGCAGTGGGAGCACCGGGTATGGCTACACCTTC. The encoded protein is CASSGSTGYGYTF.

This clonotype was observed at least ten times. V is TRBV24-1 and J is TRBJ2-5; TRBD2 might be the D (5 bases). Germline CDR1 is KGHDR and CDR2 is SFDVKD. Trimming stripped 0 bases from V and 4 bases from J, with 11 bases between. The CDR3 has 15 amino acids. This chain's CDR3 is CATSDLNRGRETQYF. The CDR3 DNA follows: TGTGCCACCAGTGATTTGAATCGGGGTCGAGAGACCCAGTACTTC.

This clonotype was recorded many times. V is TRBV4-3 and J is TRBJ2-7, with 7 bases matching TRBD1. CDR3 length: 16 amino acids. Trimming cost V 0 bases and J 2 bases; bases outside gene matches: 7. Germline CDR1 and CDR2: LGHNA and YSLEER. The chain's CDR3 is CASSQDSQGFTYEQYF. The DNA for the CDR3 is TGCGCCAGCAGCCAAGATTCACAGGGGTTCACCTACGAGCAGTACTTC.

In its sample, this clonotype was seen many times. The chain recombines TRBV29-1 with TRBJ2-5; 8 bases map to TRBD2. V lost 6 bases to trimming and J lost 5 bases; unmatched junction nucleotides: 8. The CDR3 is 13 amino acids. CDR1 and CDR2 from the germline V gene are SQVTM and ANQGSEA. CDR3 nucleotide sequence: TGCAGCGTCCGGGGGGGCCGGGGGGAGACCCAGTACTTC. Amino acids: CSVRGGRGETQYF.

This clonotype appeared many times. This chain connects TRBV20-1 to TRBJ2-7; D is undetermined. Trimming left V 6 bases short and J 3 bases short, with 9 bases between. Germline CDR1 DFQATT, CDR2 SNEGSKA (reference sequence). This CDR3 spans 11 amino acids. The CDR3 here is CSALGFYEQYF. The CDR3 DNA reads TGCAGTGCCCTAGGTTTCTACGAGCAGTACTTC.

This clonotype was seen at least ten times. J is TRBJ2-7 and V is TRBV6-1; 7 nucleotides match TRBD1. The germline gives CDR1 MNHNS, CDR2 SASEGT. With V trimmed by 3 bases and J by 0 bases, 2 bases remained unmatched. The CDR3 has 14 amino acids. CDR3 region: CASSDRGSSYEQYF. Written as DNA, the CDR3 is TGTGCCAGCAGTGACAGGGGGAGCTCCTACGAGCAGTACTTC.

This clonotype was counted at least ten times. The chain links TRBV28 to TRBJ1-2, with D possibly matching TRBD1 (6 bases). The V end lost 5 bases, the J end lost 0 bases, and 13 bases lay between the germline ends. Germline lookup yields CDR1 MDHEN and CDR2 SYDVKM. This CDR3 region has 15 residues. The CDR3 reads CASSPPGTPNYGYTF. The CDR3 DNA follows: TGTGCCAGCAGTCCACCCGGGACACCTAACTATGGCTACACCTTC.

At least ten counts were recorded for this clonotype. This chain uses TRBV6-2 or TRBV6-3 with TRBJ2-1, with 12 positions matching TRBD2. J gave up 16 bases and V 8 bases, and 9 bases lay outside the gene matches. The CDR3 extends over 12 amino acids. Germline V CDR1 and CDR2: MNHEY, SVGEGT. CDR3 in amino acids: CASWSSGGACFF. The CDR3 DNA sequence: TGTGCCAGCTGGTCTAGCGGGGGGGCGTGTTTCTTC.